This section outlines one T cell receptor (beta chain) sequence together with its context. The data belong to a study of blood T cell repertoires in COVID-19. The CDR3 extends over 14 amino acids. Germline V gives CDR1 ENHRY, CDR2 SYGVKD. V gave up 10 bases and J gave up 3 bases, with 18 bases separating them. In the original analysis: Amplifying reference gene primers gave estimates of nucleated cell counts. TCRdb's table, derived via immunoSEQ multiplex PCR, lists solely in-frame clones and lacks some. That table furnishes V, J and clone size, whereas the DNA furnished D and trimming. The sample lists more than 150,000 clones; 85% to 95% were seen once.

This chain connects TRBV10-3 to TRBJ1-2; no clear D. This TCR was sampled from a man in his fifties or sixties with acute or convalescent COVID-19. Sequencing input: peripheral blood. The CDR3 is CATFQRRAHYGYTF. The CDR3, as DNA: TGTGCCACTTTCCAAAGGCGGGCTCACTATGGCTACACCTTC.